The 18 T cell receptor beta chains given below trace back to one sample, sequenced in a study of cytomegalovirus exposure and HLA in healthy donors. The method was immunoSEQ multiplex PCR; TCRdb's version includes in-frame clones alone and lacks a portion of them. The sample gives fewer than 350,000 clones, approximately 88% of which show up once; around 0.92% is in the top ten. Material: PBMCs. The receptors stem from a woman younger than 30 in good health and CMV-seronegative.

This clone was seen once. This chain joins TRBV28 and TRBJ1-5, with 8 bases aligning to TRBD1. V shed 7 bases and J 6 bases; nucleotides not matched to a gene: 14. Germline lookup yields CDR1 MDHEN and CDR2 SYDVKM. The CDR3 contains 16 residues. The CDR3 DNA reads TGTGCCAGCATCGGCACGGACAGGGTGACGGGTCAGCCCCAGCATTTT. It is translated as CASIGTDRVTGQPQHF. The full variable domain, in which reference TRBV28 and TRBJ1-5 provide the parts outside the CDR3, is DVKVTQSSRYLVKRTGEKVFLECVQDMDHENMFWYRQDPGLGLRLIYFSYDVKMKEKGDIPEGYSVSREKKERFSLILESASTNQTSMYLCASIGTDRVTGQPQHFGDGTRLSIL.

A remark on this clone: Other DNA variants within this sample encode the same CDR3. The chain links TRBV9 to TRBJ2-2; D uncertain. V was clipped by 1 base and J by 1 base, with 5 bases between them. Per the germline V gene, CDR1 is SGDLS and CDR2 is YYNGEE. This CDR3 comprises 14 residues. The CDR3 sequence: CASSVTGNTGELFF. The CDR3, as DNA: TGTGCCAGCAGCGTAACGGGGAACACCGGGGAGCTGTTTTTT.

This CDR3 is CASRPKVRDREFQPQHF. CDR3 DNA sequence: TGTGCCAGCAGACCCAAAGTCCGAGACAGAGAATTTCAGCCCCAGCATTTT. This rearrangement joins TRBV11-1 to TRBJ1-5; D is perhaps TRBD1 (5 bases). V was clipped by 6 bases and J by 6 bases, with 24 bases between them. Germline V gives CDR1 SGHAT, CDR2 FQDESV (reference sequence). The CDR3 consists of 17 residues.

V is TRBV19 and J is TRBJ2-5; possibly TRBD1 for D (6 bases). The V end lost 4 bases, the J end lost 2 bases, and 11 bases lay between the germline ends. Germline CDR1 LNHDA, CDR2 SQIVND (reference sequence). This CDR3 region has 14 residues. Here the CDR3 reads CASSTYRDQETQYF. DNA for the CDR3: TGTGCCAGTAGTACCTACAGGGATCAAGAGACCCAGTACTTC.

This chain joins TRBV2 and TRBJ2-3; 9 nucleotides align to TRBD1. CDR1 is SNHLY and CDR2 is FYNNEI in the germline V gene. Trimming removed 6 bases from V and 6 bases from J; junction bases left unmatched: 7. The CDR3 sequence is 14 residues long. In DNA form, the CDR3 reads TGTGCCAGCAGGGAACAGGGGGCTTCGGATACGCAGTATTTT. It is translated as CASREQGASDTQYF.

The chain couples TRBV9 to TRBJ1-2, with 10 bases matching TRBD1. CDR1 and CDR2 (germline): SGDLS, YYNGEE. Trimming cost V 1 base and J 6 bases; bases outside gene matches: 6. The CDR3 sequence is 15 residues long. CDR3 residues: CASSVRQGAVNGYTF. CDR3 DNA sequence: TGTGCCAGCAGCGTAAGACAGGGGGCTGTAAATGGCTACACCTTC. The full variable domain, in which reference TRBV9 and TRBJ1-2 provide the parts outside the CDR3, is DSGVTQTPKHLITATGQRVTLRCSPRSGDLSVYWYQQSLDQGLQFLIQYYNGEERAKGNILERFSAQQFPDLHSELNLSSLELGDSALYFCASSVRQGAVNGYTFGSGTRLTVV.

This chain connects TRBV6-1 to TRBJ2-7; 7 positions match TRBD2. Germline assignment: CDR1 MNHNS and CDR2 SASEGT. With 2 bases clipped from V and 3 bases from J, the junction kept 10 bases outside the gene matches. This CDR3 has 16 amino acids. CDR3 in DNA: TGTGCCAGCAGTGAACCACCTCGCGGGAGTATCTACGAGCAGTACTTC. It is translated as CASSEPPRGSIYEQYF.

V usage is TRBV5-4 and J usage is TRBJ1-3, with 7 bases lining up with TRBD1. The CDR3 sequence is 16 residues long. Germline CDR1 reads SGHNT; CDR2 reads YYREEE (reference sequence). The V gene end was trimmed by 0 bases and the J gene end by 0 bases; junction bases not matched to a gene: 3. The CDR3 region is CASSLEGGRSGNTIYF. CDR3 in DNA: TGTGCCAGCAGCTTGGAAGGGGGCCGCTCTGGAAACACCATATATTTT. The full variable domain, rest sourced from reference TRBV5-4 and TRBJ1-3, is ETGVTQSPTHLIKTRGQQVTLRCSSQSGHNTVSWYQQALGQGPQFIFQYYREEENGRGNFPPRFSGLQFPNYSSELNVNALELDDSALYLCASSLEGGRSGNTIYFGEGSWLTVV.

This clone was seen just once. This chain links TRBV2 with TRBJ2-5, with D tentatively TRBD1 (8 bases). Germline V lookup: CDR1 SNHLY, CDR2 FYNNEI. This CDR3 has 15 residues. V lost 5 bases and J 4 bases, leaving 17 bases between the germline ends. The CDR3 protein is CASSTGGVERETQYF. In DNA, the CDR3 is TGTGCCAGCAGTACAGGGGGGGTAGAACGAGAGACCCAGTACTTC.

Note on this clone: The same CDR3 is also encoded by other DNA sequences in this sample. This chain uses TRBV27 with TRBJ1-5; maybe TRBD1 (5 bases). CDR3 length equals 14 residues. With 0 bases removed from V and 2 bases from J, the gap between germline ends came to 5 bases. From germline, CDR1 is MNHEY and CDR2 SMNVEV (reference sequence). CDR3 loop: CASSLSGGNQPQHF. CDR3 coding DNA: TGTGCCAGCAGTTTATCAGGGGGCAATCAGCCCCAGCATTTT.

The chain has TRBV2 and TRBJ1-6; 8 bases align to TRBD1. After removal of 10 bases from V and 8 bases from J, the junction contained 7 bases not matched to a gene. Looked up from germline, CDR1 is SNHLY and CDR2 is FYNNEI. The CDR3 sequence is 13 residues long. In nucleotides, the CDR3 is TGTGCCACCGGGGACAGGAGGGATTCACCCCTCCACTTT. Translated, it gives CATGDRRDSPLHF. The full variable domain, completed using reference TRBV2 and TRBJ1-6, is EPEVTQTPSHQVTQMGQEVILRCVPISNHLYFYWYRQILGQKVEFLVSFYNNEISEKSEIFDDQFSVERPDGSNFTLKIRSTKLEDSAMYFCATGDRRDSPLHFGNGTRLTVT.

This clone came up once. This chain links TRBV6-5 with TRBJ2-7; 8 nucleotides agree with TRBD2. V shed 10 bases, J shed 3 bases, and the junction held 14 bases outside the gene matches. The CDR3 contains 15 residues. Germline V gives CDR1 MNHEY, CDR2 SVGAGI. Here the CDR3 DNA reads TGTGCCAACCGCCGGGGGGGGGAGCGACGCTACGAGCAGTACTTC. It is translated as CANRRGGERRYEQYF.

This sequence joins TRBV5-1 and TRBJ1-4; perhaps TRBD1 as D (5 bases). V was trimmed by 0 bases and J by 3 bases, leaving 6 bases between them. The CDR3 loop spans 14 amino acids. CDR1 is SGHRS, CDR2 YFSETQ, per germline. Here the CDR3 DNA reads TGCGCCAGCAGCTTGGACAGGTCTAATGAAAAACTGTTTTTT. Amino acids: CASSLDRSNEKLFF.

The chain uses TRBV10-3 and TRBJ2-7; maybe TRBD2 (6 bases). CDR1 ENHRY and CDR2 SYGVKD come from the germline V gene. Trimming stripped 6 bases from V and 2 bases from J, with 11 bases between. The CDR3 consists of 13 residues. CDR3 nucleotides: TGTGCCATCAGGCGGGACGAACCCTACGAGCAGTACTTC. This codes for CAIRRDEPYEQYF.

This chain links TRBV28 with TRBJ2-7; 9 bases are a match to TRBD2. In germline, CDR1 is MDHEN, CDR2 SYDVKM. After removal of 5 bases from V and 3 bases from J, the junction contained 2 bases not matched to a gene. This CDR3 is 13 amino acids long. The CDR3 DNA is TGTGCCAGCAGTCTAGCGGGATACTACGAGCAGTACTTC. It yields the protein CASSLAGYYEQYF.

This chain uses TRBV5-1 with TRBJ2-7, with TRBD2 matching 15 bases. Germline V gives CDR1 SGHRS, CDR2 YFSETQ. This CDR3 is 19 amino acids long. V lost 3 bases to trimming and J lost 0 bases; unmatched junction nucleotides: 10. CDR3 protein: CASSSVGLAGGPGSYEQYF. CDR3 sequence (DNA): TGCGCCAGCAGCTCCGTTGGACTAGCGGGAGGGCCGGGCTCCTACGAGCAGTACTTC.

The rearrangement uses TRBV11-3 and TRBJ2-1, with D possibly TRBD2 on 7 matching bases. Per germline, CDR1 SGHNT and CDR2 YENEEA. The CDR3 length is 15 residues. Trimming took 3 bases from V and 10 from J, leaving 19 bases between them. As DNA, the CDR3 is TGTGCCAGCAGCTTTACACTAGGGGGGGGGATCGAGCAGTTCTTC. Translated, it gives CASSFTLGGGIEQFF.

This chain joins TRBV5-1 and TRBJ1-1; 7 bases fit TRBD1. The CDR3 is made up of 13 amino acids. Germline CDR1 and CDR2: SGHRS and YFSETQ. V gave up 1 base and J gave up 5 bases; unmatched junction bases: 2. The CDR3 spells CASSLTGDTEAFF. The CDR3 DNA sequence: TGCGCCAGCAGCTTGACAGGGGATACTGAAGCTTTCTTT.